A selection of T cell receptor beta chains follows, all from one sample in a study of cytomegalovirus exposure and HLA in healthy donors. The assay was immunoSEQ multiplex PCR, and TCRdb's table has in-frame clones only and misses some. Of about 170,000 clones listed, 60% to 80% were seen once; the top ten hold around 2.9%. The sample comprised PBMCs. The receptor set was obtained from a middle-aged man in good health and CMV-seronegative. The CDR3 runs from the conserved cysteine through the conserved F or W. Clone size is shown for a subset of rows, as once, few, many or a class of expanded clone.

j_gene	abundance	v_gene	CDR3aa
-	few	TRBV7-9	CASSLVWSYEQYF
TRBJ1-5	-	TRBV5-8	CASRRLRGTAYQPQHF
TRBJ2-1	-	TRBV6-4	CASSDGTGGNEQFF
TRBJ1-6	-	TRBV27	CATRPSLVKPYSPLHF
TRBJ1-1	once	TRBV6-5	CASRGGGPEAFF
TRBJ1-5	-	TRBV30	CAWSVLAGSNQPQHF
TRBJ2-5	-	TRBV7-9	CASSLVGGETQYF
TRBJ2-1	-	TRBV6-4	CASSLFSGGANEQFF
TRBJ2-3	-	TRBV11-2	CASSLSSPVRDTQYF
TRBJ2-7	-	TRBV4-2	CASSRILSGTSGPYEQYF
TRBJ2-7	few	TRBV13	CASSPPRGDEQYF
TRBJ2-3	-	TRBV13	CASSFGQGTDTQYF
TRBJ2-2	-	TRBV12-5	CASGLGTDTGELFF
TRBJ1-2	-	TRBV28	CASSLGGRGITDGYTF
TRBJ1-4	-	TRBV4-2	CASSQESLGQGNEKLFF
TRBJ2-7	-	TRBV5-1	CASSLEASLYEQYF
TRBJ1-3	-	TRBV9	CASSGQDNSGNTIYF
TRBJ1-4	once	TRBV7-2	CASSTGQGNEKLFF
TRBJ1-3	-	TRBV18	CASSPGTASSGNTIYF
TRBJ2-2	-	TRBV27	CASSFLAGGRTGELFF